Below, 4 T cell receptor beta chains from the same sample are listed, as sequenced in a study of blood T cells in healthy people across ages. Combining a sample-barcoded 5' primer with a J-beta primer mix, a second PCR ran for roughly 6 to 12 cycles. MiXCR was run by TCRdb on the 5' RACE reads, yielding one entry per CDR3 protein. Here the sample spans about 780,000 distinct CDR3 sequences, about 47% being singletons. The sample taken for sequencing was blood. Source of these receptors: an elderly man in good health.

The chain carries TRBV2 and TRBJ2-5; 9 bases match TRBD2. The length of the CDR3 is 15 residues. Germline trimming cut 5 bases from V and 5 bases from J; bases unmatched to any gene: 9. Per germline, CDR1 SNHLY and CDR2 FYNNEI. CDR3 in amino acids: CASSQGTSLAETQYF. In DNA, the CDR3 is TGTGCCAGCAGTCAGGGGACTAGCCTGGCGGAGACCCAGTACTTC.

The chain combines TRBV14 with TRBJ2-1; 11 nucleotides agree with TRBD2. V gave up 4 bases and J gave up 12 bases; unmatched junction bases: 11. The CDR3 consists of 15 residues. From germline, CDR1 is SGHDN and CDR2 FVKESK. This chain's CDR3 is CASSPGTSGPMVQFF. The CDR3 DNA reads TGTGCCAGCAGCCCCGGGACTAGCGGCCCGATGGTGCAGTTCTTC.

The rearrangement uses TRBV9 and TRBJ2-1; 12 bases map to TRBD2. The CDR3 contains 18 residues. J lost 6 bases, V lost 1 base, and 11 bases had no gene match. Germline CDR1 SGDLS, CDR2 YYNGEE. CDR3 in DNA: TGTGCCAGCAGCGTACAAGGGGAGACTAGCGGGAGTCTCAATGAGCAGTTCTTC. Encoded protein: CASSVQGETSGSLNEQFF.

This chain's CDR3 is CSVSPLGGSDNEQFF. CDR3 nucleotide sequence: TGCAGTGTTAGTCCTCTCGGCGGGAGCGACAATGAGCAGTTCTTC. The chain links TRBV20-1 to TRBJ2-1; 7 nucleotides line up with TRBD2. Per germline, CDR1 DFQATT and CDR2 SNEGSKA (reference sequence). V shed 7 bases, J shed 5 bases, and the junction held 14 bases outside the gene matches. The CDR3 is 15 residues long.